These 18 T cell receptor beta chains were sequenced from one sample in a study of cytomegalovirus exposure and HLA in healthy donors. Vbeta (60) and Jbeta (13) primers were used in the PCR. Sequencing used immunoSEQ multiplex PCR; TCRdb keeps in-frame clones, though not all of them. This table has 150,000 to 200,000 clones, approximately 71% appearing once. Sequencing was performed on PBMCs. Source of these receptors: a man aged 25-40 years in good health and CMV-seropositive.

This clone was found a few times. The rearrangement uses TRBV6-5 and TRBJ2-1; a possible D gene is TRBD2 (6 bases). Trimming pared 4 bases from V and 7 bases from J, leaving 17 bases between. Germline CDR1 MNHEY, CDR2 SVGAGI. The length of the CDR3 is 15 residues. The CDR3 spells CASSFGTPRWNEQFF. The CDR3 coding sequence is TGTGCCAGCAGTTTCGGGACTCCTCGGTGGAATGAGCAGTTCTTC.

This clone has more than one count but fewer than ten. The rearrangement joins TRBV11-1 to TRBJ2-7; no firm D call. The CDR3 has 11 residues. V dropped 5 bases and J dropped 6 bases, with 8 bases sitting between them. CDR1 and CDR2 (germline): SGHAT, FQDESV (reference sequence). This chain's CDR3 is CASSSTREQYF. The CDR3 nucleotides are TGTGCCAGCAGCAGTACTCGCGAGCAGTACTTC.

This chain connects TRBV9 to TRBJ2-1; TRBD2 aligns across 8 bases. CDR1 is SGDLS and CDR2 is YYNGEE in the germline V gene. The CDR3 spans 16 residues. V shed 3 bases and J 3 bases; nucleotides not matched to a gene: 8. The CDR3 DNA reads as TGTGCCAGCAGCGCCCCCTCGGGAGGGTTCTACAATGAGCAGTTCTTC. Translation: CASSAPSGGFYNEQFF. Based on the CDR3 plus reference TRBV9 and TRBJ2-1, the full variable domain is DSGVTQTPKHLITATGQRVTLRCSPRSGDLSVYWYQQSLDQGLQFLIQYYNGEERAKGNILERFSAQQFPDLHSELNLSSLELGDSALYFCASSAPSGGFYNEQFFGPGTRLTVL.

With respect to this clone: The junction and the germline gene differ at one end; a read error may be behind it. The chain combines TRBV19 with TRBJ1-4; D gene uncertain. The CDR3 has 17 residues. Germline V lookup: CDR1 LNHDA, CDR2 SQIVND (reference sequence). The CDR3 loop is CASSTRLLVGTNEKLLF. CDR3 bases: TGTGCCAGTAGTACCCGATTACTAGTAGGTACTAATGAAAAACTGCTTTTT.

This chain links TRBV7-9 with TRBJ1-1; D unresolved. V lost 4 bases and J lost 0, with 21 bases in between. Germline V CDR1 and CDR2: SEHNR, FQNEAQ (reference sequence). There are 18 residues in the CDR3. CDR3: CASSSSVLREEMNTEAFF. The CDR3 DNA reads as TGTGCCAGCAGCTCTTCGGTATTAAGGGAGGAGATGAACACTGAAGCTTTCTTT.

The V and J genes are TRBV9 and TRBJ1-1; D unresolved. V dropped 4 bases and J dropped 7 bases, with 17 bases sitting between them. From germline, CDR1 is SGDLS and CDR2 YYNGEE. CDR3 length equals 14 residues. The CDR3 bases are TGTGCCAGCAGCACCCGGGGATCGGTCGATGAAGCTTTCTTT. Amino acids: CASSTRGSVDEAFF. Together with reference TRBV9 and TRBJ1-1, the CDR3 gives the full variable domain: DSGVTQTPKHLITATGQRVTLRCSPRSGDLSVYWYQQSLDQGLQFLIQYYNGEERAKGNILERFSAQQFPDLHSELNLSSLELGDSALYFCASSTRGSVDEAFFGQGTRLTVV.

This clone was detected a few times. The rearrangement uses TRBV7-9 and TRBJ2-1; 12 positions agree with TRBD2. The length of the CDR3 is 17 residues. After removal of 4 bases from V and 0 bases from J, the junction contained 4 bases not matched to a gene. The germline V gene encodes CDR1 SEHNR and CDR2 FQNEAQ (reference sequence). The CDR3 spells CASSSTSGSPSYNEQFF. The CDR3 bases are TGTGCCAGCAGCTCGACTAGCGGGAGCCCCTCCTACAATGAGCAGTTCTTC.

This chain connects TRBV5-1 to TRBJ2-7, with a tentative D call TRBD2 (6 bases). The V end lost 0 bases, the J end lost 2 bases, and 12 bases lay between the germline ends. Germline V gives CDR1 SGHRS, CDR2 YFSETQ. The CDR3 is 15 residues long. The CDR3 DNA sequence: TGCGCCAGCAGCTTGGACGGAACTAGCCCCTACGAGCAGTACTTC. As protein: CASSLDGTSPYEQYF.

In nucleotides, the CDR3 is TGTGCCAGCAGTTGGGGACAGAGATTTAACTATGGCTACACCTTC. Its protein is CASSWGQRFNYGYTF. This rearrangement joins TRBV28 to TRBJ1-2; 7 bases agree with TRBD1. With 4 bases clipped from V and 1 base from J, the junction kept 6 bases outside the gene matches. CDR1 is MDHEN, CDR2 SYDVKM, per germline. The CDR3 runs 15 residues.

J is TRBJ1-5 and V is TRBV19, with a weak D call TRBD1 (6 bases). There are 15 residues in the CDR3. V was shortened by 3 bases and J by 4 bases, with 13 bases between the two germline ends. Germline-derived CDR1 and CDR2 are LNHDA and SQIVND (reference sequence). The CDR3 protein is CASSIRTEINQPQHF. The CDR3 DNA reads as TGTGCCAGTAGTATCCGGACAGAAATTAATCAGCCCCAGCATTTT.

The chain couples TRBV5-1 to TRBJ1-1; 9 bases line up with TRBD1. The CDR3 length is 14 residues. With V trimmed by 4 bases and J by 11 bases, 12 bases remained unmatched. CDR1 is SGHRS and CDR2 is YFSETQ in the germline V gene. Written as DNA, the CDR3 is TGCGCCAGCAGCCAGGACAGGGGACCGATGGGTGCTTTCTTT. It codes for CASSQDRGPMGAFF. Full variable domain (missing parts from reference TRBV5-1 and TRBJ1-1): KAGVTQTPRYLIKTRGQQVTLSCSPISGHRSVSWYQQTPGQGLQFLFEYFSETQRNKGNFPGRFSGRQFSNSRSEMNVSTLELGDSALYLCASSQDRGPMGAFFGQGTRLTVV.

This chain links TRBV9 with TRBJ2-1; TRBD2 agrees at 10 bases. Per germline, CDR1 SGDLS and CDR2 YYNGEE. The CDR3 consists of 15 residues. V dropped 2 bases and J dropped 5; count of bases not matched to a gene: 4. CDR3 loop: CASSVSGRANNEQFF. The DNA of the CDR3 is TGTGCCAGCAGCGTCAGCGGGAGGGCTAACAATGAGCAGTTCTTC.

This clone turned up a few times. The genes are TRBV7-9 and TRBJ1-2, with TRBD1 as a possible D gene (5 bases). Germline CDR1 is SEHNR and CDR2 is FQNEAQ (reference sequence). With 5 bases removed from V and 3 bases from J, the gap between germline ends came to 7 bases. The CDR3 has 12 residues. CDR3 residues: CASSLTDYGYTF. In DNA form, the CDR3 reads TGTGCCAGCAGCCTGACAGACTATGGCTACACCTTC.

The chain employs TRBV6-5 and TRBJ2-5, with a possible D match to TRBD2 (6 bases). The CDR3 spans 13 residues. V was clipped by 6 bases and J by 7 bases, with 15 bases between them. Germline V gene sequence: CDR1 MNHEY, CDR2 SVGAGI. CDR3 in DNA: TGTGCCAGCAGCCAGACGGGAGAGGGGACCCAGTACTTC. Translating it yields CASSQTGEGTQYF.

This chain uses TRBV5-1 with TRBJ2-7; a weak D match, TRBD1 (5 bases). Trimming removed 4 bases from V and 1 base from J, with 9 bases in between. Per germline, CDR1 SGHRS and CDR2 YFSETQ. The CDR3 spans 13 residues. The CDR3 here is CASSADSSYEQYF. CDR3 DNA sequence: TGCGCCAGCAGCGCCGACAGTTCCTACGAGCAGTACTTC. The whole variable domain, filled in from reference TRBV5-1 and TRBJ2-7, reads KAGVTQTPRYLIKTRGQQVTLSCSPISGHRSVSWYQQTPGQGLQFLFEYFSETQRNKGNFPGRFSGRQFSNSRSEMNVSTLELGDSALYLCASSADSSYEQYFGPGTRLTVT.

The gene calls are TRBV28 and TRBJ1-2; D may be TRBD1 (5 bases). Germline values: CDR1 MDHEN, CDR2 SYDVKM. The germline V and J ends were trimmed by 7 bases and 10 bases, with 16 bases remaining between them. CDR3 length equals 12 residues. CDR3 in DNA: TGTGCCAGCAATTGGGGGAGGGAAGACTACACCTTC. Translating it yields CASNWGREDYTF.

This clone was observed a few times. The genes are TRBV14 and TRBJ2-7; D may be TRBD1 (6 bases). The CDR3 is 15 amino acids. V shed 0 bases and J shed 2 bases, with 11 bases lying between them. CDR1 is SGHDN, CDR2 FVKESK, per germline. The DNA of the CDR3 is TGTGCCAGCAGCCAAGAAGGGGGATTCACCTACGAGCAGTACTTC. Its translation: CASSQEGGFTYEQYF.

The rearrangement uses TRBV2 and TRBJ2-1, with 8 bases lining up with TRBD2. The CDR3 has 13 residues. Germline V gene sequence: CDR1 SNHLY, CDR2 FYNNEI. The J segment lost 5 bases and the V segment lost 7 bases, leaving 4 bases of the junction unmatched. The CDR3 spells CASKGLGDNEQFF. The CDR3 coding sequence is TGTGCCAGCAAGGGACTAGGAGACAATGAGCAGTTCTTC.